This T cell receptor (beta chain) was recorded in a study of T-cell reconstitution after alpha-beta-depleted transplantation in children. Study-level findings and limits: Newly generated T cells supplied most T-cell counts and diversity one year post-transplant.

This clonotype was seen only a few times. Its target is unknown. There are 15 residues in the CDR3. The V gene lost 1 base and the J gene lost 8 bases, with 17 bases spanning the gap. Per germline, CDR1 LGHNA and CDR2 YSLEER. TCRbeta library preparation incorporated unique molecular identifiers. TCRdb re-analysed the PCR reads in MiXCR, keeping a single row per CDR3 protein. The table has 330,000 or so distinct CDR3 sequences, less than 9.5% seen once. The chain joins TRBV4-3 to TRBJ1-2, with D perhaps matching TRBD1 (5 bases). The material was peripheral blood, obtained 360 days after TCRalphabeta/CD19-depleted stem cell transplant. This receptor was taken from a female patient aged 2-15 years who had a stem cell transplant for Fanconi anemia, so the T cells may come from the graft donor. DNA of the CDR3: TGCGCCAGCAGCCAAGTATCATCAGGGAACGAGGGCTACACCTTC. It encodes CASSQVSSGNEGYTF.